This TCR beta chain was recorded in a study of T cells in Graves' hyperthyroidism and ophthalmopathy. General study results and limits: A model of 13 V-J pairs discriminated ophthalmopathy from stable hyperthyroidism. Blood held most thyroid clonotypes expanded above 0.001 frequency.

As concerns this clonotype: The antigen is unknown.

For the diagnoses, clinical symptoms, serum thyroxine and TRAb, thyroid ultrasound and orbital computed tomography were used. V shed 1 base, J shed 3 bases, and the junction held 12 bases outside the gene matches. The CDR3 runs to 19 residues. Germline loops: CDR1 SGHAT, CDR2 FQNNGV. The TCR beta CDR3 regions underwent amplification using RNA transcripts as the source. The HTBI primer set was used in a first-round RT-PCR of the TCR CDR3. TCRdb processed the multiplex PCR reads anew with MiXCR; each CDR3 protein has one entry. The table lists 500,000 to 600,000 distinct CDR3 sequences, 46% of them singletons, with roughly 19% in the top ten.

The TCR was taken from an adult woman with Graves' disease, either hyperthyroidism or ophthalmopathy (not recorded which). The sequencing input was peripheral blood or thyroid tissue (not recorded which). The genes are TRBV11-2 and TRBJ2-6; 7 bases line up with TRBD1. CDR3 nucleotides: TGTGCCAGCAGCTTAGTTGCCTGGGACAGCTCCTTTGGGGCCAACGTCCTGACTTTC. This encodes CASSLVAWDSSFGANVLTF.